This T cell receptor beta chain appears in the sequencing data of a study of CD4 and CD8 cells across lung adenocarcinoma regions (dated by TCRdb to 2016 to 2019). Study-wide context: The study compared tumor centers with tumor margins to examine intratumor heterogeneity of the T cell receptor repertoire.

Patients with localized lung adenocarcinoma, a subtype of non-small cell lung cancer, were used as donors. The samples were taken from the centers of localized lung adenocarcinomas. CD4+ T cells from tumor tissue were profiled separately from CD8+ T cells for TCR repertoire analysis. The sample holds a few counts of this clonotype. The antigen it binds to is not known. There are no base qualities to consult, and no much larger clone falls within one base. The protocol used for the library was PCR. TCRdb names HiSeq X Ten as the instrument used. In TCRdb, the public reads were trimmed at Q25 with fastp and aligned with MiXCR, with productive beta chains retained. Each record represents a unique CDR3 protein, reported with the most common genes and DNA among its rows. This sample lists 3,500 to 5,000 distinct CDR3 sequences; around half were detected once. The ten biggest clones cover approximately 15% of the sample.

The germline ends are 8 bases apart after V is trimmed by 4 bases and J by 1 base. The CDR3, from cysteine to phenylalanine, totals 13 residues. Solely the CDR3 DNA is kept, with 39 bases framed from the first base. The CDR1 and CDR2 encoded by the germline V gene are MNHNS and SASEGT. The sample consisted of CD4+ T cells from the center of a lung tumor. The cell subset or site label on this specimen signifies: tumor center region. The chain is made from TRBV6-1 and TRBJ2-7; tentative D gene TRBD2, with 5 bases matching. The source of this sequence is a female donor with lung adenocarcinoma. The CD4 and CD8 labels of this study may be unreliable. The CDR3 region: CASSVQRSYEQYF. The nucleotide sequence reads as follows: TGTGCCAGCAGTGTCCAGCGGTCCTACGAGCAGTACTTC.